The 23 T cell receptor beta chains below all came from one sample that was sequenced in a study of blood T cells in healthy people across ages. Sample-barcoded 5' priming and a J-beta primer mix drove a second PCR of about 7 to 11 cycles. TCRdb re-analysed the 5' RACE reads in MiXCR, keeping a single row per CDR3 protein. The table includes hundreds of thousands of distinct CDR3 sequences, less than 45% detected once. The sequenced sample was blood. All receptors derive from an elderly man in good health.

This chain uses TRBV11-2 with TRBJ2-6, with D perhaps TRBD2 (5 bases). This CDR3 spans 17 amino acids. Trimming removed 3 bases from V and 0 bases from J, with 12 bases in between. Germline CDR1 SGHAT, CDR2 FQNNGV. DNA for the CDR3: TGTGCCAGCAGCTTTTACGGGGTTGGCTCTGGGGCCAACGTCCTGACTTTC. Its protein product is CASSFYGVGSGANVLTF.

The V call is TRBV20-1, the J call TRBJ2-7; 7 nucleotides line up with TRBD1. Germline V gene lookup returns CDR1 DFQATT and CDR2 SNEGSKA (reference sequence). The CDR3 is made up of 14 amino acids. V shed 5 bases and J 0 bases; nucleotides not matched to a gene: 7. The CDR3 reads CSAPGQLSSYEQYF. The CDR3 DNA is TGCAGTGCTCCGGGACAGCTTAGCTCCTACGAGCAGTACTTC.

This clonotype was seen at least ten times. The chain uses TRBV29-1 and TRBJ2-1; 8 nucleotides match TRBD1. CDR3 size: 16 residues. In germline, CDR1 is SQVTM, CDR2 ANQGSEA. The V gene end was trimmed by 5 bases and the J gene end by 2 bases; junction bases not matched to a gene: 11. In nucleotides, the CDR3 is TGCAGCGTTCCATCCGTAGCAGGGGGCGCCTACAATGAGCAGTTCTTC. Its translation is CSVPSVAGGAYNEQFF.

This clonotype has a count of ten or more. The rearrangement uses TRBV29-1 and TRBJ2-7, with a tentative D call TRBD2 (6 bases). Looked up from germline, CDR1 is SQVTM and CDR2 is ANQGSEA. This CDR3 has 14 residues. Trimming removed 6 bases at V and 1 base at J, with 16 bases between. CDR3 region: CSVQILRGSYEQYF. CDR3 sequence (DNA): TGCAGCGTCCAGATTCTCCGGGGGTCCTACGAGCAGTACTTC.

The V and J genes are TRBV29-1 and TRBJ2-1; a possible D gene is TRBD1 (6 bases). The CDR3 is made up of 14 amino acids. The germline V and J ends were trimmed by 4 bases and 2 bases, with 12 bases remaining between them. CDR1 and CDR2 from the germline V gene are SQVTM and ANQGSEA. Here the CDR3 reads CSVGPTGPYNEQFF. Here the CDR3 DNA reads TGCAGCGTTGGCCCCACAGGGCCCTACAATGAGCAGTTCTTC.

V gene TRBV12-3 or TRBV12-4 combines with J gene TRBJ2-5; no firm D call. This CDR3 region has 11 residues. V shed 6 bases and J shed 3 bases, with 5 bases lying between them. CDR3 nucleotides: TGTGCCAGCAGGGAAGAAGAGACCCAGTACTTC. Translation gives CASREEETQYF.

This clonotype has just a few counts. The chain has TRBV24-1 and TRBJ2-3; 7 nucleotides align to TRBD1. The germline CDR1 and CDR2 sequences are KGHDR and SFDVKD. The V gene end was trimmed by 3 bases and the J gene end by 0 bases; junction bases not matched to a gene: 2. There are 15 residues in the CDR3. The CDR3 DNA reads as TGTGCCACCAGTGATGAGGACAGGAGCACAGATACGCAGTATTTT. This sequence encodes CATSDEDRSTDTQYF.

This clonotype was picked up one time. The chain couples TRBV12-5 to TRBJ2-2, with 12 bases that match TRBD1. V gave up 0 bases and J gave up 3 bases; unmatched junction bases: 8. The length of the CDR3 is 19 residues. Germline V gives CDR1 LGHNT, CDR2 FRNRAP. The chain's CDR3 is CASGLVSPGQGAHTGELFF. The CDR3 DNA sequence: TGTGCTAGTGGTTTGGTTTCTCCGGGACAGGGGGCTCACACCGGGGAGCTGTTTTTT.

This clonotype has a handful of counts. The chain uses TRBV20-1 and TRBJ2-7; 11 bases are shared with TRBD1. Losses at the gene ends were 5 bases for V and 0 bases for J; bases not matched to a gene: 3. The CDR3 length is 14 residues. CDR1 DFQATT and CDR2 SNEGSKA come from the germline V gene (reference sequence). The DNA of the CDR3 is TGCAGTGCTTGGACAGGGGGCGACTCCTACGAGCAGTACTTC. Encoded protein: CSAWTGGDSYEQYF.

For this clonotype: It may be a read error: a sequence one base away is much more abundant. This chain links TRBV5-1 with TRBJ2-3, with D perhaps TRBD2 (5 bases). Trimming left V 7 bases short and J 5 bases short, with 20 bases between. Germline V gene data show CDR1 as SGHRS and CDR2 as YFSETQ. The length of the CDR3 is 15 residues. CDR3 nucleotide sequence: TGCGCCAGCGGCCCCGGGATAACAGTAAGAGATACGCAGTATTTT. Encoded protein: CASGPGITVRDTQYF. Using reference TRBV5-1 and TRBJ2-3 for the parts outside the CDR3, the full variable domain is KAGVTQTPRYLIKTRGQQVTLSCSPISGHRSVSWYQQTPGQGLQFLFEYFSETQRNKGNFPGRFSGRQFSNSRSEMNVSTLELGDSALYLCASGPGITVRDTQYFGPGTRLTVL.

CDR3 sequence: CASSRFGEQFF. CDR3 DNA: TGTGCCAGCTCCAGGTTTGGCGAGCAGTTCTTC. V gene TRBV2 combines with J gene TRBJ2-1; D unclear. The CDR3 consists of 11 residues. The germline gives CDR1 SNHLY, CDR2 FYNNEI. V dropped 8 bases and J dropped 10 bases, with 12 bases sitting between them.

V is TRBV4-1 and J is TRBJ2-5; D gene unclear. The CDR3 is 13 residues long. Germline V gene data show CDR1 as MGHRA and CDR2 as YSYEKL. The V gene lost 0 bases and the J gene lost 5 bases, with 7 bases spanning the gap. The DNA for the CDR3 is TGCGCCAGCAGCCAAGAAGGGCGGGAGACCCAGTACTTC. It specifies CASSQEGRETQYF.

As to this clonotype: The junction departs from the called germline gene at one end, perhaps through a read error. The CDR3: CAGSESSPGADGYTF. CDR3 coding DNA: TGTGCCGGCAGTGAATCATCCCCAGGGGCGGATGGCTACACCTTC. The chain is built from TRBV25-1 and TRBJ1-2; weak D call: TRBD1 (6 bases). CDR1 and CDR2 (germline): MGHDK, SYGVNS. The CDR3 spans 15 residues.

Turning to this clonotype: At one of its ends the junction is not consistent with the germline gene, which may arise from a read error. The CDR3 DNA sequence: TGTGCCAACAGCTTGGTGTCCAGCAGCACAGATACGCAGTATTTT. Amino acid sequence: CANSLVSSSTDTQYF. The chain employs TRBV7-9 and TRBJ2-3; D not resolved. Per germline, CDR1 SEHNR and CDR2 FQNEAQ (reference sequence). The CDR3 has 15 residues.

The chain employs TRBV30 and TRBJ1-2, with 9 nucleotides matching TRBD1. The CDR3 is 16 residues long. Losses at the gene ends were 4 bases for V and 7 bases for J; bases not matched to a gene: 16. Germline loops: CDR1 GTSNPN, CDR2 SVGIG (reference sequence). The CDR3 nucleotides are TGTGCCTGGAATGCCGGGACAGGGACCGCAAAGTCTGGCTACACCTTC. Translation gives CAWNAGTGTAKSGYTF.

This chain uses TRBV12-5 with TRBJ2-7, with a possible D match to TRBD1 (5 bases). Trimming removed 3 bases from V and 0 bases from J, with 18 bases in between. This CDR3 spans 17 amino acids. Germline loops: CDR1 LGHNT, CDR2 FRNRAP. The CDR3, as DNA: TGTGCTAGTGGTTTCGCGATGTCTGATAGGGGCTCCTACGAGCAGTACTTC. Protein sequence: CASGFAMSDRGSYEQYF.

The rearrangement links TRBV7-2 to TRBJ1-6, with D possibly being TRBD1 (5 bases). Germline V gene sequence: CDR1 SGHTA, CDR2 FQGNSA. CDR3 length equals 16 residues. The V end was cut by 2 bases, the J end by 11 bases, with 19 bases between. The CDR3 DNA reads TGTGCCAGCAGCTTATACACACAGGCCTTGAATCCACCCCTCCACTTT. Protein sequence: CASSLYTQALNPPLHF.

CDR3 loop: CASSLDEKTQYF. The CDR3 DNA follows: TGTGCCAGCAGCTTAGATGAAAAGACCCAGTACTTC. J is TRBJ2-5 and V is TRBV11-2; D is uncertain. CDR1 is SGHAT and CDR2 is FQNNGV in the germline V gene. The ends were cut back, 0 bases at V and 6 bases at J, with 5 bases in the middle. This CDR3 spans 12 amino acids.

A few counts support this clonotype. The rearrangement joins TRBV10-3 to TRBJ2-4; D ambiguous. This CDR3 contains 13 residues. In germline, CDR1 is ENHRY, CDR2 SYGVKD. V shed 5 bases and J shed 8 bases, with 13 bases lying between them. In DNA form, the CDR3 reads TGTGCCATCAGTAGTAAGGGTGGTTACATTCAGTACTTC. It translates to CAISSKGGYIQYF.

The chain employs TRBV14 and TRBJ2-5; 16 bases are a match to TRBD2. Trimming cost V 6 bases and J 13 bases; bases outside gene matches: 8. The CDR3 loop spans 14 amino acids. Looked up from germline, CDR1 is SGHDN and CDR2 is FVKESK. CDR3 in amino acids: CASSAGTSGRETYF. DNA of the CDR3: TGTGCCAGCAGTGCAGGGACTAGCGGGAGGGAAACGTACTTC.

V usage is TRBV6-5 and J usage is TRBJ2-7; D gene ambiguous. This CDR3 is built from 12 residues. In germline, CDR1 is MNHEY, CDR2 SVGAGI. The V gene lost 5 bases and the J gene lost 3 bases, with 8 bases spanning the gap. CDR3 sequence (DNA): TGTGCCAGCAGTCCGACACACTACGAGCAGTACTTC. This encodes CASSPTHYEQYF.

The chain carries TRBV12-3 or TRBV12-4 and TRBJ1-2; D gene ambiguous. The CDR3 sequence is 13 residues long. V lost 0 bases and J lost 8, with 10 bases in between. The CDR3 reads CASSLALGSGYTF. In DNA, the CDR3 is TGTGCCAGCAGTTTAGCGCTAGGGTCGGGCTACACCTTC.

About this clonotype itself: The junction and the germline gene differ at one end; a read error may be behind it. This chain uses TRBV20-1 with TRBJ2-3; D call uncertain. The CDR3 consists of 15 residues. In germline, CDR1 is DFQATT, CDR2 SNEGSKA (reference sequence). This chain's CDR3 is CSARDLGSPTDTQYF. Written as DNA, the CDR3 is TGCAGCGCTAGAGATCTAGGCAGTCCCACAGATACGCAGTATTTT.